The subject of this entry is one TCR beta chain. Its cognate antigen is unknown. Measured with immunoSEQ multiplex PCR; TCRdb has only the in-frame clones, and not every one. The sample has about 310,000 clones, about 80% seen once. There are 16 residues in the CDR3. The germline V gene has CDR1 SGDLS and CDR2 YYNGEE. Trimming cost V 1 base and J 9 bases; bases outside gene matches: 12. The sample comes from a study of cytotoxic CD8 clonotypes in ibrutinib-treated CLL. Study-level findings and limits: Public clonotypes showed up rarely, and on treatment they shrank or held steady.

The TCR comes from a human donor with chronic lymphocytic leukemia. Sample: PBMCs, taken before ibrutinib treatment. The chain carries TRBV9 and TRBJ2-1; TRBD2 aligns across 8 bases. This CDR3 is CASSVSSGRDGIEQFF. The CDR3 DNA reads as TGTGCCAGCAGCGTATCGAGCGGGAGAGATGGTATTGAGCAGTTCTTC.